The 13 T cell receptor beta chains below come from one sample, sequenced in a study of prognosis after radiotherapy for stage I lung cancer. From genomic DNA, two-round multiplex PCR was used to amplify TCR beta CDR3. Gene-specific TRBV and TRBJ primers were used in PCR round one. From the multiplex PCR reads, TCRdb called clonotypes with MiXCR, one entry per CDR3 protein. The profile shows about 51,000 distinct CDR3 sequences, about 32% of them singletons. Sequences were derived from PBMCs, sampled before or after stereotactic body radiation therapy (not recorded which). The origin of the receptors is a donor older than 45 with non-small cell lung cancer.

This chain links TRBV13 with TRBJ2-7, with 7 bases identical to TRBD1. The CDR3 has 14 amino acids. After removal of 3 bases from V and 2 bases from J, the junction contained 4 bases not matched to a gene. Germline lookup yields CDR1 PRHDT and CDR2 FYEKMQ (reference sequence). The CDR3 region has the DNA TGTGCCAGCAGCTTTGGGGACAGACCCTACGAGCAGTACTTC. As protein: CASSFGDRPYEQYF.

This clonotype has a count of ten or more. V and J are TRBV5-1 and TRBJ2-2; perhaps TRBD2 as D (5 bases). The CDR3 has 14 amino acids. The V end was cut by 0 bases, the J end by 6 bases, with 9 bases between. Looked up from germline, CDR1 is SGHRS and CDR2 is YFSETQ. The CDR3 sequence: CASSLDRGSGELFF. The CDR3 coding sequence is TGCGCCAGCAGCTTGGACAGAGGGTCCGGGGAGCTGTTTTTT.

The V call is TRBV6-2 or TRBV6-3, the J call TRBJ1-2; possible D gene TRBD1, 5 bases. CDR3 length: 15 amino acids. CDR1 MNHEY and CDR2 SVGEGT come from the germline V gene. Deletions cut 5 bases from V and 6 bases from J, with 19 bases between. The CDR3 DNA reads TGTGCCAGCAGTCGTCTTCCGGGACGGTGCCATGGCTACACCTTC. It translates to CASSRLPGRCHGYTF.

This clonotype was recorded only once. J is TRBJ2-3 and V is TRBV9; 8 nucleotides agree with TRBD1. The J segment lost 13 bases and the V segment lost 4 bases, leaving 26 bases of the junction unmatched. Germline loops: CDR1 SGDLS, CDR2 YYNGEE. CDR3 length: 18 amino acids. CDR3 bases: TGTGCCAGCAGCACTGGCTCAGGGGGCTACGGCCTTGGAGATAAGAAGTATTTT. Protein sequence: CASSTGSGGYGLGDKKYF.

Written as DNA, the CDR3 is TGTGCCAGCAGCACCTTGACAGGGTATCGGTACTACCAAGAGACCCAGTACTTC. Translating it yields CASSTLTGYRYYQETQYF. The rearrangement links TRBV11-2 to TRBJ2-5, with 7 bases identical to TRBD1. CDR1 is SGHAT, CDR2 FQNNGV, per germline. Trimming cost V 5 bases and J 0 bases; bases outside gene matches: 15. CDR3 size: 18 residues.

The table lists this clonotype with many counts. This rearrangement joins TRBV7-9 to TRBJ2-3; 8 bases line up with TRBD1. This CDR3 contains 15 residues. V shed 7 bases, J shed 1 base, and the junction held 7 bases outside the gene matches. Germline V gives CDR1 SEHNR, CDR2 FQNEAQ (reference sequence). The CDR3 sequence: CASITGGHGTDTQYF. Here the CDR3 DNA reads TGTGCCAGCATCACAGGGGGTCATGGCACAGATACGCAGTATTTT.

This clonotype was detected ten times or more. The V gene is TRBV20-1, the J gene TRBJ2-1, with 8 positions matching TRBD2. Germline values: CDR1 DFQATT, CDR2 SNEGSKA (reference sequence). V trimming: 6 bases; J trimming: 8 bases; junction bases outside the gene matches: 15. The CDR3 loop spans 15 amino acids. The CDR3 protein is CSAAGEGSGSYEQFF. DNA of the CDR3: TGCAGTGCCGCCGGGGAAGGAAGCGGGAGCTATGAGCAGTTCTTC.

At least ten counts were recorded for this clonotype. The rearrangement joins TRBV4-1 to TRBJ1-2; D gene ambiguous. Germline V gene data show CDR1 as MGHRA and CDR2 as YSYEKL. This CDR3 spans 16 amino acids. V lost 0 bases and J lost 3, with 14 bases in between. The CDR3 region is CASSQEYRGRDYGYTF. Here the CDR3 DNA reads TGCGCCAGCAGCCAAGAGTATCGGGGTAGGGACTATGGCTACACCTTC.

J is TRBJ2-3 and V is TRBV6-2 or TRBV6-3; D may match TRBD1 or TRBD2 (5 bases each). CDR1 is MNHEY and CDR2 is SVGEGT in the germline V gene. This CDR3 region has 17 residues. Trimming left V 7 bases short and J 6 bases short, with 26 bases between. CDR3 nucleotide sequence: TGTGCCAGCAACCACAACCCGTCACGGGACGTAGCGGATACGCAGTATTTT. Translated, it gives CASNHNPSRDVADTQYF.

The sample holds many counts of this clonotype. The chain employs TRBV15 and TRBJ1-4; D gene uncertain. The CDR3 has 14 residues. V lost 2 bases, J lost 1 base, and 5 bases lay in between. Germline V CDR1 and CDR2: LNHNV, YYDKDF (reference sequence). The CDR3 DNA reads as TGTGCCACCAGCAGATCGGGAACTAATGAAAAACTGTTTTTT. Translation gives CATSRSGTNEKLFF.

This clonotype was observed at least ten times. V is TRBV25-1 and J is TRBJ2-7; D perhaps matches TRBD1 (6 bases). Trimming left V 8 bases short and J 6 bases short, with 17 bases between. The CDR3 length is 13 residues. CDR1 MGHDK and CDR2 SYGVNS come from the germline V gene. The CDR3 bases are TGTGCCAGCGGCCTTCCAGGGGATCGCGAGCAGTACTTC. Translated: CASGLPGDREQYF.

J is TRBJ1-2 and V is TRBV20-1; tentatively, D is TRBD1 (5 bases). CDR1 and CDR2 (germline): DFQATT, SNEGSKA (reference sequence). The CDR3 covers 13 residues. Trimming shortened V by 6 bases and J by 4 bases, and 15 bases separated the two germline ends. Here the CDR3 DNA reads TGCAGTGCCTACGGGGGTCGGGTCTATGGCTACACCTTC. Protein: CSAYGGRVYGYTF.

A word on this clonotype: Being one base from a much bigger clone, this may be a read error. The V and J genes are TRBV7-9 and TRBJ1-1, with D perhaps TRBD1 (5 bases). The V end was cut by 5 bases, the J end by 0 bases, with 13 bases between. The CDR3 is made up of 15 amino acids. Looked up from germline, CDR1 is SEHNR and CDR2 is FQNEAQ (reference sequence). CDR3 sequence (DNA): TGTGCCAGCAGCCTCGGGGCAGTCATGAACACTGAAGCTTTCTTT. This codes for CASSLGAVMNTEAFF.